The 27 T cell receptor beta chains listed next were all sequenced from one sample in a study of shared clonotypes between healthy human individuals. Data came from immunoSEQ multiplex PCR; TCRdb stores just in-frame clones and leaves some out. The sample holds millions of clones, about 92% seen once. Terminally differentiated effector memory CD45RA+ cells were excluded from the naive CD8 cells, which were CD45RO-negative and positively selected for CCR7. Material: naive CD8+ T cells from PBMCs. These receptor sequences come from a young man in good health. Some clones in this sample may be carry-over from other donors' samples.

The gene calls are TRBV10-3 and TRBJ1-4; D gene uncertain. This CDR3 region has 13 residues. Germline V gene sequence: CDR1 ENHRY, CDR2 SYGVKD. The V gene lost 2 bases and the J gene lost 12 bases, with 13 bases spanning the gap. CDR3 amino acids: CAISEPTDVELFF. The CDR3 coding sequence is TGTGCCATCAGTGAGCCCACTGACGTAGAACTGTTTTTT.

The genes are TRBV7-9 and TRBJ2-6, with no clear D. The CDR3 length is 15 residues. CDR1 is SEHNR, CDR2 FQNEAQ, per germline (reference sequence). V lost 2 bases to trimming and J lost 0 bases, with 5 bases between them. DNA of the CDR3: TGTGCCAGCAGCTTAAGATTCTCTGGGGCCAACGTCCTGACTTTC. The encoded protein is CASSLRFSGANVLTF.

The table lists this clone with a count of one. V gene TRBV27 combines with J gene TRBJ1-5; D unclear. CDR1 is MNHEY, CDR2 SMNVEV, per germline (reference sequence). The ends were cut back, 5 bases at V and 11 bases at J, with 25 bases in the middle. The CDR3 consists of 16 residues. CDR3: CASSVGEGLTAGTQHF. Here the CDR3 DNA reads TGTGCCAGCAGTGTTGGGGAGGGTTTGACGGCCGGGACCCAGCATTTT.

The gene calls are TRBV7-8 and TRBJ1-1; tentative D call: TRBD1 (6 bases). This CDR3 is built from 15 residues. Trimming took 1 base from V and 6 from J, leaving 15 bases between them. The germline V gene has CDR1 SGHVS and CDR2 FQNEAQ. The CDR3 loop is CASSLVGGRMAEAFF. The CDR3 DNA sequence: TGTGCCAGCAGCTTAGTAGGGGGGCGGATGGCTGAAGCTTTCTTT.

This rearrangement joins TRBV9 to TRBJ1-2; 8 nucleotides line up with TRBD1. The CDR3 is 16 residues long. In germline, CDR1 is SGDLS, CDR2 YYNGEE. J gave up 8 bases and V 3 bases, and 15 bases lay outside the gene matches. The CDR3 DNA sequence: TGTGCCAGCAGCGCGGGCAGGGGGCCCCGCATCGGGGGCTACACCTTC. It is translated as CASSAGRGPRIGGYTF.

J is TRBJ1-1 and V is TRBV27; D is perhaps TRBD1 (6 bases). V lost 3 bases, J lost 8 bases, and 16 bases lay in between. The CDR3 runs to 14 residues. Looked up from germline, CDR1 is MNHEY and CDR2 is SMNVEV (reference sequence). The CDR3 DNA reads TGTGCCAGCAGTTTTGCAGGGGCTGTTTCCGAAGCTTTCTTT. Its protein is CASSFAGAVSEAFF.

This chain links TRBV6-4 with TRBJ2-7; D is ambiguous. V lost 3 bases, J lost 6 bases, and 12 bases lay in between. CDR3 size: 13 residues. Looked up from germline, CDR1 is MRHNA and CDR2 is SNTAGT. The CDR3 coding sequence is TGTGCCAGCAGTGAAGGTCCCCGAGGCGAGCAGTACTTC. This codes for CASSEGPRGEQYF.

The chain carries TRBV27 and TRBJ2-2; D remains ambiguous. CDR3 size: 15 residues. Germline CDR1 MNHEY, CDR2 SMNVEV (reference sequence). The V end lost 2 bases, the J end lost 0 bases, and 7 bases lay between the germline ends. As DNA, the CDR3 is TGTGCCAGCAGTTTACGGCTAGCGAACACCGGGGAGCTGTTTTTT. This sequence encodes CASSLRLANTGELFF.

CDR3 loop: CASSLTGGWGTGELFF. CDR3 coding DNA: TGTGCCAGCAGCTTAACCGGGGGATGGGGCACCGGGGAGCTGTTTTTT. The chain recombines TRBV5-6 with TRBJ2-2; TRBD2 might be the D (6 bases). CDR1 is SGHDT and CDR2 is YYEEEE in the germline V gene. V was clipped by 2 bases and J by 4 bases, with 15 bases between them. The CDR3 is 16 amino acids.

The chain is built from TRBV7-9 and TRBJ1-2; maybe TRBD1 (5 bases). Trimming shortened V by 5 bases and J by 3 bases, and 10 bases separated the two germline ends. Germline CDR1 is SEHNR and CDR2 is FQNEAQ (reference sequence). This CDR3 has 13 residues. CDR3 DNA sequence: TGTGCCAGCAGCCTGGGGCCGCACTATGGCTACACCTTC. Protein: CASSLGPHYGYTF.

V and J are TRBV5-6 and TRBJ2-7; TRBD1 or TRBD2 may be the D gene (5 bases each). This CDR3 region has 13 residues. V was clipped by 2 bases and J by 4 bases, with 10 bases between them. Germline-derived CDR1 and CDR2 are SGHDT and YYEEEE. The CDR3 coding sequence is TGTGCCAGCAGCTTCGGATGGGGGTACGAGCAGTACTTC. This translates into CASSFGWGYEQYF.

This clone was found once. CDR3 in amino acids: CAWSVQVNYGYTF. The CDR3 nucleotides are TGTGCCTGGAGTGTACAGGTTAACTATGGCTACACCTTC. V is TRBV30 and J is TRBJ1-2; D might be TRBD1 (5 bases). The CDR3 has 13 residues. V was pared by 0 bases and J by 1 base, with 6 bases between. Germline V CDR1 and CDR2: GTSNPN, SVGIG (reference sequence). The full variable domain, completed using reference TRBV30 and TRBJ1-2, is SQTIHQWPATLVQPVGSPLSLECTVEGTSNPNLYWYRQAAGRGLQLLFYSVGIGQISSEVPQNLSASRPQDRQFILSSKKLLLSDSGFYLCAWSVQVNYGYTFGSGTRLTVV.

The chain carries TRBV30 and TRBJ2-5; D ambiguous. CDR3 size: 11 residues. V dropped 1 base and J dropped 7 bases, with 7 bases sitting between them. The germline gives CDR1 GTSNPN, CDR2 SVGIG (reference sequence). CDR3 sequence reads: CAWSGTWTQYF. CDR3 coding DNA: TGTGCCTGGAGTGGTACGTGGACCCAGTACTTC.

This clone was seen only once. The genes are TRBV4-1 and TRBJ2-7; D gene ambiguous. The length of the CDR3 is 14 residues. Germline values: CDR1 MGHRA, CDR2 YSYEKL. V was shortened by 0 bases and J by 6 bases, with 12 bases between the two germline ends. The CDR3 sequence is CASSQDVLVSEQYF. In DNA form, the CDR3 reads TGCGCCAGCAGCCAAGATGTCCTAGTCTCCGAGCAGTACTTC.

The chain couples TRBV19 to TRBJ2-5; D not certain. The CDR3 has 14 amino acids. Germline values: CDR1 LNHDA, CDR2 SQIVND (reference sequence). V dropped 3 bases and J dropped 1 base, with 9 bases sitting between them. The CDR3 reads CASSIFGFQETQYF. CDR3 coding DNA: TGTGCCAGTAGTATCTTCGGGTTCCAAGAGACCCAGTACTTC.

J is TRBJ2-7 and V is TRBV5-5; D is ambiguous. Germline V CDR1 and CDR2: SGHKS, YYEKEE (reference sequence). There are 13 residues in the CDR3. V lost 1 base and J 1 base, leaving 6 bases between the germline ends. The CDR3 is CASSLIPSYEQYF. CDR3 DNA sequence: TGTGCCAGCAGCTTGATCCCTTCCTACGAGCAGTACTTC.

CDR3 in DNA: TGTGCCAGCAGCTCCCGCCTCAGGGGGGTGGATGAGCAGTTCTTC. Encoded protein: CASSSRLRGVDEQFF. The genes are TRBV13 and TRBJ2-1, with D tentatively TRBD1 (7 bases). Germline CDR1 and CDR2: PRHDT and FYEKMQ (reference sequence). CDR3 size: 15 residues. V lost 4 bases to trimming and J lost 8 bases, with 18 bases between them. Full variable domain (rest looked up from reference TRBV13 and TRBJ2-1): AAGVIQSPRHLIKEKRETATLKCYPIPRHDTVYWYQQGPGQDPQFLISFYEKMQSDKGSIPDRFSAQQFSDYHSELNMSSLELGDSALYFCASSSRLRGVDEQFFGPGTRLTVL.

DNA for the CDR3: TGTGCCAGCAGCTTAGATCTGGGCAGCCGATCAAACAACACCTTC. Its translation is CASSLDLGSRSNNTF. The chain carries TRBV11-2 and TRBJ1-2; D is ambiguous. The germline V gene encodes CDR1 SGHAT and CDR2 FQNNGV. V lost 0 bases, J lost 12 bases, and 20 bases lay in between. CDR3 length equals 15 residues. The full variable domain, completed using reference TRBV11-2 and TRBJ1-2, is EAGVAQSPRYKIIEKRQSVAFWCNPISGHATLYWYQQILGQGPKLLIQFQNNGVVDDSQLPKDRFSAERLKGVDSTLKIQPAKLEDSAVYLCASSLDLGSRSNNTFGSGTRLTVV.

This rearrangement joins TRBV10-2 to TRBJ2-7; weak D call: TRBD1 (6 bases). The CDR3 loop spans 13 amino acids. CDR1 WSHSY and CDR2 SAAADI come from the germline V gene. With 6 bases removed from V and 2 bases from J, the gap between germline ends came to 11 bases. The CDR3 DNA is TGCGCCAGCAGATTGGACAGAGCCTACGAGCAGTACTTC. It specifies CASRLDRAYEQYF.

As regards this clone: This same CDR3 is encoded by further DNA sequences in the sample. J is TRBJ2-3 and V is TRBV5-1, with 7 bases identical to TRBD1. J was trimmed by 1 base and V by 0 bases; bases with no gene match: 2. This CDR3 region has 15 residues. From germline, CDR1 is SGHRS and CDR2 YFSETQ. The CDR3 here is CASSLDRGRTDTQYF. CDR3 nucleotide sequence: TGCGCCAGCAGCTTGGACAGGGGCCGCACAGATACGCAGTATTTT.

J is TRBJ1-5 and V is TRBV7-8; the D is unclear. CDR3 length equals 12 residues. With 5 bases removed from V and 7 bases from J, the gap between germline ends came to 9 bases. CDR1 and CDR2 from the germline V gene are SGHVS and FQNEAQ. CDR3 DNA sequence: TGTGCCAGCAGCCCTTCGGGGCAGCCCCAGCATTTT. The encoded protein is CASSPSGQPQHF.

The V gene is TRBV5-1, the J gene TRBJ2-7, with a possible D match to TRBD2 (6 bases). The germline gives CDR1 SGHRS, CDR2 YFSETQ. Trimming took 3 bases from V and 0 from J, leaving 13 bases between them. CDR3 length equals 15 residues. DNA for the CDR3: TGCGCCAGCAGCTCGGGGGTCGGGGGCTCCTACGAGCAGTACTTC. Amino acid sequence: CASSSGVGGSYEQYF.

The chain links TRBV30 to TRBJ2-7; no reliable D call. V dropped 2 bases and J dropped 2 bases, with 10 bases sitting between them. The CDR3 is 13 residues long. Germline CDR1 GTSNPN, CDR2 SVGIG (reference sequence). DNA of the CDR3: TGTGCCTGGAGTCCAGGAGTCACCTACGAGCAGTACTTC. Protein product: CAWSPGVTYEQYF.

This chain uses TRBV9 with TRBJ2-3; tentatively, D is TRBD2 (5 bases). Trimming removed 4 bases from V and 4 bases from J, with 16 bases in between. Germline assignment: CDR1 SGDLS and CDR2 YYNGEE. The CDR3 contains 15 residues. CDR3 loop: CASSLFSGSADTQYF. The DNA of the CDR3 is TGTGCCAGCAGCCTATTTTCGGGATCGGCAGATACGCAGTATTTT.

CDR3 nucleotide sequence: TGTGCCAGCAGCTTCCTAGCGGGAGTCTCCTACAATGAGCAGTTCTTC. It translates to CASSFLAGVSYNEQFF. The V gene is TRBV7-2, the J gene TRBJ2-1; TRBD2 matches at 10 bases. The CDR3 runs to 16 residues. The V and J ends lost 3 bases and 0 bases, in that order; junction bases with no gene match: 2. From germline, CDR1 is SGHTA and CDR2 FQGNSA.

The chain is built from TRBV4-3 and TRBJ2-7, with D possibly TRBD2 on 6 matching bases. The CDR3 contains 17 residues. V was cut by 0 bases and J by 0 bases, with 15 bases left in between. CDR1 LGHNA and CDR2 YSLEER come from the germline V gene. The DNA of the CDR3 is TGCGCCAGCAGCCAAGATTTTCTTCGGGAGAGCTCCTACGAGCAGTACTTC. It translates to CASSQDFLRESSYEQYF.

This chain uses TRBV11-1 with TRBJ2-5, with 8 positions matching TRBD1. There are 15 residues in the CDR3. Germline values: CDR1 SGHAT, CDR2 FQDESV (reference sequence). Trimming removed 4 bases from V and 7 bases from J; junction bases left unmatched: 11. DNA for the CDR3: TGTGCCAGCAGCTCCGGGACAGGACCTCTCGGGACCCAGTACTTC. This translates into CASSSGTGPLGTQYF.